Included here is one TCR beta chain sequence, with context. In the authors' workflow: Reference gene primer amplification gave nucleated cell count estimates. Profiling relied on immunoSEQ multiplex PCR, and the TCRdb table lists in-frame clones only, not all of them. Clonal size and the V and J genes are those of that table, whereas D and trimming came from the DNA. This table holds some 220,000 clones, roughly 80% found once. Germline assignment: CDR1 DFQATT and CDR2 SNEGSKA (reference sequence). CDR3 size: 13 residues. With 3 bases removed from V and 0 bases from J, the gap between germline ends came to 8 bases. The data were obtained in a study of blood T cell repertoires in COVID-19. In the study overall: Italy, Spain and the United States were the sources of the convalescent and acute COVID-19 samples.

This receptor was obtained from a woman aged 80 or older with active or convalescent COVID-19. J is TRBJ2-5 and V is TRBV20-1, with D perhaps TRBD2 (5 bases). The specimen sequenced was peripheral blood. The CDR3 sequence is CSASGSDQETQYF. The CDR3 region has the DNA TGCAGTGCTAGTGGGAGTGACCAAGAGACCCAGTACTTC.